The subject of this entry is one TCR beta chain. Antigen: not known. The table came from immunoSEQ multiplex PCR; TCRdb's copy has only in-frame clones and leaves some out. The sample carries more than 30,000 clones, about 91% recorded once. Trimming took 3 bases from V and 5 from J, leaving 13 bases between them. The CDR3 contains 13 residues. From germline, CDR1 is SQVTM and CDR2 ANQGSEA. In every patient, relapse followed autologous stem cell transplantation, while exposure to brentuximab vedotin differed. The data originate from a study of PD-1 blockade in classical Hodgkin lymphoma. On the study more broadly: Patients were dosed intravenously with nivolumab at 3 mg/kg every 2 weeks.

Study-level points and caveats: With CD4+ cells, TCR diversity rose significantly by C4D1, but not with CD8+ cells.

The genes are TRBV29-1 and TRBJ1-2; D unclear. Sequencing used peripheral blood mononuclear cells (PBMCs), obtained before the second cycle of nivolumab. The receptor was isolated from a human donor with classical Hodgkin lymphoma. The chain's CDR3 is CSVDLQTQYGYTF. For the CDR3, the DNA is TGCAGCGTTGATTTACAGACTCAATATGGCTACACCTTC.